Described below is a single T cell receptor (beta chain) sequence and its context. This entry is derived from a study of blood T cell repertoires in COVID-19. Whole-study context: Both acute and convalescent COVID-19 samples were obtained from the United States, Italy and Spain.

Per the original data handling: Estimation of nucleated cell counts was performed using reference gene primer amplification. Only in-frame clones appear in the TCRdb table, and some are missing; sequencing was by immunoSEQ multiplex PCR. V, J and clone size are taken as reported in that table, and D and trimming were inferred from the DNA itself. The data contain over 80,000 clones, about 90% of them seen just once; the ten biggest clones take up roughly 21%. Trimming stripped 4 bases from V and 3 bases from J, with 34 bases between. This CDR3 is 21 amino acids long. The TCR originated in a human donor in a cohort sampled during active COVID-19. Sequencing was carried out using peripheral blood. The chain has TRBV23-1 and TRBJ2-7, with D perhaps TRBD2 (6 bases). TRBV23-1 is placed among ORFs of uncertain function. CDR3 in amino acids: CASSPRHFLRDLQTEGYEQYF. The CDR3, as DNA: TGCGCCAGCAGTCCACGACACTTCTTACGGGACCTTCAAACGGAGGGCTACGAGCAGTACTTC.